This T cell receptor beta chain emerged from a study of blood T cell repertoires in COVID-19. The wider study: Samples representing acute and convalescent COVID-19 were sourced from the United States, Italy and Spain. PBMCs, B-cell-depleted T cells, or T cells were the source of the cDNA or gDNA that made up the material.

The CDR3 runs 18 residues. Losses at the gene ends were 4 bases for V and 0 bases for J; bases not matched to a gene: 12. CDR1 is SGHDT, CDR2 YYEEEE, per germline. On this clone: The identical CDR3 is also encoded by other nucleotide sequences in the sample.

Per the study methods: Estimation of nucleated cell counts relied on the amplification of reference gene primers. The protocol was immunoSEQ multiplex PCR, while the TCRdb copy is restricted to in-frame clones and leaves out a portion. V, J and clone size derive from that table, while D and trimming were established from the DNA sequence. Here the sample spans 300,000 to 400,000 clones, 65% to 90% being singletons. The chain couples TRBV5-6 to TRBJ1-4; 7 bases are shared with TRBD1. This TCR was sampled from a human donor in a cohort sampled during active COVID-19. Input material: peripheral blood. The CDR3 sequence: CASSPTWDSGTTNEKLFF. Here the CDR3 DNA reads TGTGCCAGCAGCCCCACCTGGGACAGCGGAACAACTAATGAAAAACTGTTTTTT.